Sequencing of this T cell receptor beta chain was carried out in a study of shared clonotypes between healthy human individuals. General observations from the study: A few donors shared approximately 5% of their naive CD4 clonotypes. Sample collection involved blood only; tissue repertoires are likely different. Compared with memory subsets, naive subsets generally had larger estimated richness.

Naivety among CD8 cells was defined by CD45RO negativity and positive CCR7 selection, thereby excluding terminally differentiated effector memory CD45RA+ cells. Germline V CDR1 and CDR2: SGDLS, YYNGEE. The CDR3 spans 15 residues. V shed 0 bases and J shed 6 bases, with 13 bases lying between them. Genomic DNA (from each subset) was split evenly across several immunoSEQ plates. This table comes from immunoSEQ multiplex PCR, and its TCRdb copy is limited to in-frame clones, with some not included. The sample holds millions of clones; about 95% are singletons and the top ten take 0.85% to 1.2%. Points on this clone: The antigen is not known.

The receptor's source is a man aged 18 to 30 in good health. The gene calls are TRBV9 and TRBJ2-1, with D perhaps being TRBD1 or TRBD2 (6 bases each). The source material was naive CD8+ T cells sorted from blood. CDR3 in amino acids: CASSVGGAFSNEQFF. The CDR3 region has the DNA TGTGCCAGCAGCGTAGGGGGGGCTTTCTCCAATGAGCAGTTCTTC.